The T cell receptor beta chain described here comes from a study of cytomegalovirus exposure and HLA in healthy donors. Study results and caveats: The authors judged a highly shared variant cluster likely a sequencing artifact. Earlier analysis looked at TCR beta V segments, and most were productive about 90% or about 30% of the time. It was shown in a later analysis that HLA-associated TCR beta chains were more clonally expanded than other, equally common chains. Later analysis identified about 17,000 TCR beta sequences associated with HLA alleles, using a false discovery rate threshold of 0.05.

As concerns this clone: Its antigen is currently unknown.

With 60 Vbeta and 13 Jbeta primers, the PCR was carried out. Some clones are missing from TCRdb's copy, which holds only in-frame ones; the method was immunoSEQ multiplex PCR. The table lists around 210,000 clones. The sequenced material came from PBMCs. This clonotype was obtained from a woman between 25 and 40 years old in good health and CMV-seropositive.

CDR3 region: CASSPPGSGGYGYTF. CDR3 sequence (DNA): TGTGCCAGCTCACCTCCGGGGAGCGGGGGCTATGGCTACACCTTC. This rearrangement joins TRBV18 to TRBJ1-2, with D maybe TRBD1 (5 bases). V was cut by 3 bases and J by 4 bases, with 15 bases left in between. There are 15 residues in the CDR3. Germline V lookup: CDR1 KGHSH, CDR2 LQKENI.